This TCR beta chain was sequenced in a study of T-cell reconstitution after alpha-beta-depleted transplantation in children (TCRdb year 2016). As for the study more broadly: Using TCR repertoire profiling, the study followed T-cell immune reconstitution in a quantitative way in children after TCRalphabeta/CD19-depleted allogeneic hematopoietic cell transplantation.

Library preparation was by PCR. For sequencing, an Illumina HiSeq 2500 was employed. Molecular barcoding was employed in the preparation of TCR libraries, with unique molecular identifiers being used to normalize TCRbeta repertoire quantification. TCRdb reprocessed the public reads (quality trimming at Q25 with fastp, clone calling with MiXCR) and kept in-frame beta chains. Each CDR3 protein appears once, grouped with its most common genes and DNA. The sample contains around 410,000 distinct CDR3 sequences, around 9.9% of them found a single time. The ten largest clonotypes hold about 5% of the sample. In its sample, this clonotype was seen a few times. Its antigen remains undetermined. Nothing much larger sits one base from this clone, and base qualities are not available. The TCR comes from a human donor who donated a stem cell graft to a child with acute myeloid leukemia. The material was PBMCs from the stem cell graft donor, obtained from the stem cell graft.

The CDR3 loop reads CASSQVEADTQYF. The DNA is TGCGCCAGCAGCCAAGTAGAAGCTGATACGCAGTATTTT. The chain is encoded by TRBV4-1 joined to TRBJ2-3, with no D gene named confidently. CDR1 is given as MGHRA and CDR2 as YSYEKL, both from the germline V gene. The CDR3 measures 13 amino acids from cysteine to phenylalanine. Just CDR3 DNA is preserved here, 39 bases in frame from base 1. V is cut by 1 base and J by 6 bases, and the space between the germline ends is 8 bases.